These T cell receptor beta chains were read from a single sample in a study of blood T cell repertoires in COVID-19. Data came from immunoSEQ multiplex PCR; TCRdb stores just in-frame clones and leaves some out. The table records about 330,000 clones, about 90% of them present only once. Material for sequencing was PBMCs or T cells enriched from blood (not recorded which). The receptors were sampled from a man under 40 who had recovered from COVID-19. CDR3s include the opening cysteine and the closing phenylalanine or tryptophan. Each record gives: D gene, clone size, V gene, J gene, CDR3 DNA, CDR3 protein. A D gene is named only where the DNA matches it firmly. Rows may omit the clone size; those that give it use once, few, many or a size class.

d_call: TRBD1; clone_size: NA; v_call: TRBV24-1; j_call: TRBJ1-2; cdr3_nt: TGTGCCACCAGTGATTCCCGGACAGGGTCGACTGGCTACACCTTC; cdr3_aa: CATSDSRTGSTGYTF
d_call: TRBD2; clone_size: NA; v_call: TRBV30; j_call: TRBJ2-5; cdr3_nt: TGTGCCTGGAGTAGTGTAGAGCGGGGGGGCCGTCGGGAGACCCAGTACTTC; cdr3_aa: CAWSSVERGGRRETQYF
d_call: TRBD1; clone_size: NA; v_call: TRBV5-1; j_call: TRBJ2-3; cdr3_nt: TGCGCCAGCAGCTCAGACAGGGCTGCGGTAGATACGCAGTATTTT; cdr3_aa: CASSSDRAAVDTQYF
d_call: TRBD1; clone_size: NA; v_call: TRBV5-1; j_call: TRBJ2-7; cdr3_nt: TGCGCCAGCAGCTCATGGACAGGGGGCGGCTACGAGCAGTACTTC; cdr3_aa: CASSSWTGGGYEQYF
d_call: NA; clone_size: NA; v_call: TRBV14; j_call: TRBJ1-2; cdr3_nt: TGTGCCAGCAGCCGCGACAGCTATGGCTACACCTTC; cdr3_aa: CASSRDSYGYTF
d_call: TRBD2; clone_size: NA; v_call: TRBV24-1; j_call: TRBJ2-1; cdr3_nt: TGTGCCACCAGTGATTTGACCCCGGGACTAGCCCAGGATGAGCAGTTCTTC; cdr3_aa: CATSDLTPGLAQDEQFF
d_call: TRBD1; clone_size: NA; v_call: TRBV13; j_call: TRBJ1-2; cdr3_nt: TGTGCCAGCAGCCGAGACAGGGAATATGGCTACACCTTC; cdr3_aa: CASSRDREYGYTF
d_call: NA; clone_size: NA; v_call: TRBV4-1; j_call: TRBJ1-2; cdr3_nt: TGCGCCAGCAGCCAACTTCTCAAGGTGGGCAGGGCGGACTATGGCTACACCTTC; cdr3_aa: CASSQLLKVGRADYGYTF
d_call: TRBD2; clone_size: NA; v_call: TRBV7-6; j_call: TRBJ2-1; cdr3_nt: TGTGCCAGCAGCCTAGCGGGGGGTGCCTACAATGAGCAGTTCTTC; cdr3_aa: CASSLAGGAYNEQFF
d_call: TRBD1; clone_size: NA; v_call: TRBV3-1/TRBV3-2; j_call: TRBJ2-3; cdr3_nt: TGTGCCAGCAGCCAAGGCAGGGGGCTTGGGACAGATACGCAGTATTTT; cdr3_aa: CASSQGRGLGTDTQYF
d_call: NA; clone_size: NA; v_call: TRBV6-1; j_call: TRBJ1-4; cdr3_nt: TGTGCCAGCAGTGAAGGGGCCGGGGGTGAAAAACTGTTTTTT; cdr3_aa: CASSEGAGGEKLFF
d_call: NA; clone_size: NA; v_call: TRBV3-1/TRBV3-2; j_call: TRBJ1-2; cdr3_nt: TGTGCCAGCAGCCCCAATAATCGAGGCTATGGCTACACCTTC; cdr3_aa: CASSPNNRGYGYTF
d_call: TRBD2; clone_size: NA; v_call: TRBV14; j_call: TRBJ2-2; cdr3_nt: TGTGCCAGCAGACACCCGGGGGGGAACACCGGGGAGCTGTTTTTT; cdr3_aa: CASRHPGGNTGELFF
d_call: NA; clone_size: NA; v_call: TRBV11-1; j_call: TRBJ2-7; cdr3_nt: TGTGCCAGCAGGCACCGAGGGTTGGGGTACGAGCAGTACTTC; cdr3_aa: CASRHRGLGYEQYF
d_call: TRBD1; clone_size: NA; v_call: TRBV6-5; j_call: TRBJ1-5; cdr3_nt: TGTGCCAGCAGTCGGACAGGGTGGGGCAATCAGCCCCAGCATTTT; cdr3_aa: CASSRTGWGNQPQHF
d_call: NA; clone_size: NA; v_call: TRBV11-2; j_call: TRBJ1-1; cdr3_nt: TGTGCCAGCAGCTTAGTTGAGGTGAACACTGAAGCTTTCTTT; cdr3_aa: CASSLVEVNTEAFF
d_call: NA; clone_size: NA; v_call: TRBV14; j_call: TRBJ1-2; cdr3_nt: TGTGCCAGCAGCCAAGATAGTAGCCGCCTGGGCACCTTC; cdr3_aa: CASSQDSSRLGTF
d_call: TRBD1; clone_size: NA; v_call: TRBV11-2; j_call: TRBJ1-1; cdr3_nt: TGTGCCAGCAGCTTAGGGTACAGGGGGGCCTACACTGAAGCTTTCTTT; cdr3_aa: CASSLGYRGAYTEAFF
d_call: NA; clone_size: NA; v_call: TRBV6-5; j_call: TRBJ1-2; cdr3_nt: TGTGCCAGCTGGTCCTACGATGGCTACACCTTC; cdr3_aa: CASWSYDGYTF
d_call: TRBD1; clone_size: once; v_call: TRBV19; j_call: TRBJ1-2; cdr3_nt: TGTGCCAGTAGTGGTGGACAGGGGATTCGCTATGGCTACACCTTC; cdr3_aa: CASSGGQGIRYGYTF
d_call: NA; clone_size: NA; v_call: TRBV7-9; j_call: TRBJ1-2; cdr3_nt: TGTGCCAGCAGCCGAGCCTCGACAGAAAATAACTATGGCTACACCTTC; cdr3_aa: CASSRASTENNYGYTF
d_call: TRBD1; clone_size: NA; v_call: TRBV11-2; j_call: TRBJ1-3; cdr3_nt: TGTGCCAGCAGCCCAGGACAGGGGGTGCGGGGAAACACCATATATTTT; cdr3_aa: CASSPGQGVRGNTIYF
d_call: TRBD1; clone_size: NA; v_call: TRBV7-8; j_call: TRBJ1-1; cdr3_nt: TGTGCCAGCAGCTCGGGGGTTGGGACAGTTTACACTGAAGCTTTCTTT; cdr3_aa: CASSSGVGTVYTEAFF
d_call: NA; clone_size: NA; v_call: TRBV7-9; j_call: TRBJ1-2; cdr3_nt: TGTGCCAGCAGCTCACTAGGGGGGGATGGCTACACCTTC; cdr3_aa: CASSSLGGDGYTF
d_call: NA; clone_size: once; v_call: TRBV27; j_call: TRBJ1-1; cdr3_nt: TGTGCCAGCAGTTTGGTTTGGGAGGAGACTGAAGCTTTCTTT; cdr3_aa: CASSLVWEETEAFF
d_call: TRBD1; clone_size: NA; v_call: TRBV28; j_call: TRBJ1-6; cdr3_nt: TGTGCCAGCAGCCCGGGACAGGGGAATTCACCCCTCCACTTT; cdr3_aa: CASSPGQGNSPLHF